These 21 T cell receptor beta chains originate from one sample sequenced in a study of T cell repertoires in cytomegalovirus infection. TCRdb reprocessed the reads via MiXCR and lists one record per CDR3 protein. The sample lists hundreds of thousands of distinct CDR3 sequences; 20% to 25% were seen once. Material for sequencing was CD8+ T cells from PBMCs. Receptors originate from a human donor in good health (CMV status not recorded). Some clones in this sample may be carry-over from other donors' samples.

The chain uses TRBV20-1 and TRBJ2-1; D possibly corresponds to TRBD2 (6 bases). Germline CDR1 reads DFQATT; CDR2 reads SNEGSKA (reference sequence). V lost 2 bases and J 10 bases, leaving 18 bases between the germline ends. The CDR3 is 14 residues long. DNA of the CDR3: TGCAGTGCTAGACACCGGACTATCATAAACGAGCAGTTCTTC. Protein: CSARHRTIINEQFF.

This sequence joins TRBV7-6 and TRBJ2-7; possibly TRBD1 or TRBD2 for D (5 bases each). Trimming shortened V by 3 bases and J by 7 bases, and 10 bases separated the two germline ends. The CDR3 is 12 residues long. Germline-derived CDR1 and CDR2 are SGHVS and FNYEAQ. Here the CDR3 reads CASSLGPREQYV. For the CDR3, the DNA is TGTGCCAGCAGCTTGGGACCGAGGGAGCAGTACGTC.

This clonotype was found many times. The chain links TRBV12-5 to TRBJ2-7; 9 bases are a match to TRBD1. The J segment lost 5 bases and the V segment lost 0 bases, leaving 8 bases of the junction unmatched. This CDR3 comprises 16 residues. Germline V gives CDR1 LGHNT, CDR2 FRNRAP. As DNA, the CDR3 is TGTGCTAGTGGTTTGGTACCCGGGACAGGGAGGAACGAGCAGTACTTC. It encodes CASGLVPGTGRNEQYF.

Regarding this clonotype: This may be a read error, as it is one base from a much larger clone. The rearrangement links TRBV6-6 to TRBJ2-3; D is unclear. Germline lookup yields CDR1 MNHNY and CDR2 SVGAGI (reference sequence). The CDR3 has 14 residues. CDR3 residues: CANSLDASSDTQYF. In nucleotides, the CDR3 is TGTGCCAACAGTTTGGACGCCAGCTCAGATACGCAGTATTTT.

The CDR3 DNA reads TGTGCCGTGCCCCGGGCCGCTCCCCGTGGCTACACCTTC. Translating gives CAVPRAAPRGYTF. The chain joins TRBV28 to TRBJ1-2; no definite D call. This CDR3 is built from 13 residues. Trimming left V 11 bases short and J 7 bases short, with 20 bases between. Per germline, CDR1 MDHEN and CDR2 SYDVKM.

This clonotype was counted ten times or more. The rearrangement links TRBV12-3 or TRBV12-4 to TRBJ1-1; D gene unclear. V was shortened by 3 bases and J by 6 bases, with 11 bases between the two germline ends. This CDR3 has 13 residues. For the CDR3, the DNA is TGTGCCAGCAGTTTCAAGGGTTTGGCTGAAGCTTTCTTT. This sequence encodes CASSFKGLAEAFF.

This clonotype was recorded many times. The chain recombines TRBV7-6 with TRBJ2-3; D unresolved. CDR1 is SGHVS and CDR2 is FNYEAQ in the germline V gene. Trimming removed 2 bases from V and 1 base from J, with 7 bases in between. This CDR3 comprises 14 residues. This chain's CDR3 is CASSLNYRTDTQYF. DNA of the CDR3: TGTGCCAGCAGCTTAAACTATCGCACAGATACGCAGTATTTT.

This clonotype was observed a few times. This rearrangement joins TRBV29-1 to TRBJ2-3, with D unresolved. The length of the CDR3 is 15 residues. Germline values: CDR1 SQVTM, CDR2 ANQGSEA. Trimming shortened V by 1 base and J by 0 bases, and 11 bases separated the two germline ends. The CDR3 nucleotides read TGCAGCGTTGAAGGGTTCCTGGAAAGCACAGATACGCAGTATTTT. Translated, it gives CSVEGFLESTDTQYF.

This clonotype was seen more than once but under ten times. The CDR3 DNA reads TGCGCCAGCTTGGAGGACACCGGGGAGCTGTTTTTT. Amino acid sequence: CASLEDTGELFF. V and J are TRBV5-1 and TRBJ2-2, with a tentative D call TRBD2 (5 bases). This CDR3 spans 12 amino acids. Germline CDR1 reads SGHRS; CDR2 reads YFSETQ. V was trimmed by 7 bases and J by 3 bases, leaving 7 bases between them.

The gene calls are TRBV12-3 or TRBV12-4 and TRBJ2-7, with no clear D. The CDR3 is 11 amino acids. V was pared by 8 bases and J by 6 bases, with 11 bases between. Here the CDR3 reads CASGRGSEQYF. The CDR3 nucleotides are TGTGCCAGCGGCCGAGGAAGCGAGCAGTACTTC.

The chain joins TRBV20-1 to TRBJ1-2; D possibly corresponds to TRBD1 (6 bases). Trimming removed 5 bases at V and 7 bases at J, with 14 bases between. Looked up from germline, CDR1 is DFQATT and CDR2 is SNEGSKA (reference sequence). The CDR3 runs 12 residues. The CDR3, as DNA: TGCAGTGCTGGGGGAGGGGGGACTGGCTACACCTTC. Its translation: CSAGGGGTGYTF.

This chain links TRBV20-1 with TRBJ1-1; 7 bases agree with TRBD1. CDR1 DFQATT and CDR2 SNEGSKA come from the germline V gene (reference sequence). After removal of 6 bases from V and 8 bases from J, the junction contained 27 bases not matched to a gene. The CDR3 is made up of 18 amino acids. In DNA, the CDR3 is TGCAGTGCCGGGCATGATTTGGTAGGAGCCGCCGTCAGGGGGGAAGCTTTCTTT. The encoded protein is CSAGHDLVGAAVRGEAFF.

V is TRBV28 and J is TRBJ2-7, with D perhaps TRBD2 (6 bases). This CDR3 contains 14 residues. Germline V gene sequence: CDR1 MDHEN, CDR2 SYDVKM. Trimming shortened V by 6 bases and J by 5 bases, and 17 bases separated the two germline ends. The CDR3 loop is CASRPRWGGHEQYV. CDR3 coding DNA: TGTGCCAGCAGACCTAGATGGGGAGGACACGAGCAGTACGTC.

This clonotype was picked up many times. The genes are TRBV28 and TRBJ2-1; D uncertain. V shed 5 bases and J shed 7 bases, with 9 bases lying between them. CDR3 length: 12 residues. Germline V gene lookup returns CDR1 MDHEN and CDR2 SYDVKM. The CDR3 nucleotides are TGTGCCAGCAGTATTGGAGAAAATGAGCAGTTCTTC. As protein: CASSIGENEQFF.

This CDR3 reads CASSLDDLASGGHTDTQYF. CDR3 sequence (DNA): TGTGCCAGCAGCTTAGACGACTTAGCTAGCGGGGGACACACAGATACGCAGTATTTT. V and J are TRBV7-3 and TRBJ2-3; 10 positions agree with TRBD2. V dropped 2 bases and J dropped 2; count of bases not matched to a gene: 13. The length of the CDR3 is 19 residues. Germline values: CDR1 SGHTA, CDR2 FQGTGA.

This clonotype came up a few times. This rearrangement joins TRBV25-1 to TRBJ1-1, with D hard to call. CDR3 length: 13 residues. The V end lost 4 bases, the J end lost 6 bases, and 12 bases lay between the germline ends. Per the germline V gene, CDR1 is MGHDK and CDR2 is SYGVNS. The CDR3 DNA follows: TGTGCCAGCAGTGGAGCGGGGTGGTCTGAAGCTTTCTTT. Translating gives CASSGAGWSEAFF.

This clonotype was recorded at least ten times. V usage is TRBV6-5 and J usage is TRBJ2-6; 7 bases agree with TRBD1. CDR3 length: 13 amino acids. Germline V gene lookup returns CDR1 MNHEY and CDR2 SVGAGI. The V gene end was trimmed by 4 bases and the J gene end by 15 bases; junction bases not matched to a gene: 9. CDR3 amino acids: CASSFIGQAYLTF. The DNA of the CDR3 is TGTGCCAGCAGTTTCATCGGACAGGCGTACCTGACTTTC.

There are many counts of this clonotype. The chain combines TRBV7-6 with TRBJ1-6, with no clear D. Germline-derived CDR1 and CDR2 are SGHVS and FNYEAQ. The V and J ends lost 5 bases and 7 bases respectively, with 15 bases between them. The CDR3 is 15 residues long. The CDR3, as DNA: TGTGCCAGCAGCCCACTGACGGTTGGAAATTCACCCCTCCACTTT. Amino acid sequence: CASSPLTVGNSPLHF.

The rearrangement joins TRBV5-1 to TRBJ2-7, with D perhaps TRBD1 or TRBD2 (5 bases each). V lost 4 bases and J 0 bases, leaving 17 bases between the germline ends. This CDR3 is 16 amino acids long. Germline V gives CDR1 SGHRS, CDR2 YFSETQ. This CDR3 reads CASSITRDGSSYEQYF. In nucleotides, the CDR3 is TGCGCCAGCAGCATTACGAGGGACGGCAGCTCCTACGAGCAGTACTTC.

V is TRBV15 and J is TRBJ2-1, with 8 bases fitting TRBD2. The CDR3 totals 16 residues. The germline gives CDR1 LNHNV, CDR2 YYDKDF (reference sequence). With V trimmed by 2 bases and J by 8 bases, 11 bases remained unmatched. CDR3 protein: CATSRWARGVGDEQFF. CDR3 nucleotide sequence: TGTGCCACCAGCAGATGGGCGCGGGGGGTTGGGGATGAGCAGTTCTTC. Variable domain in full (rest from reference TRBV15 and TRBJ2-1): DAMVIQNPRYQVTQFGKPVTLSCSQTLNHNVMYWYQQKSSQAPKLLFHYYDKDFNNEADTPDNFQSRRPNTSFCFLDIRSPGLGDTAMYLCATSRWARGVGDEQFFGPGTRLTVL.

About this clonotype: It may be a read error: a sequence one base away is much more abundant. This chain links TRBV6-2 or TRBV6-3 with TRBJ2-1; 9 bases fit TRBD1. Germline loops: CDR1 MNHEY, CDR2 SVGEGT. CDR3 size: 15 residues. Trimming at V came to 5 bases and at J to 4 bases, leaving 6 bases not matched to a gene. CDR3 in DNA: TGTGCCAGCAGTAGGTGGGACAGGGTATACAATGAGCAGTTCTTC. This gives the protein CASSRWDRVYNEQFF.